This is a list of T cell receptor beta chains from one sample in a study of identical twins. MiXCR, applied by TCRdb to the 5' RACE reads, yields one record per CDR3 protein. The sample has roughly 770,000 distinct CDR3 sequences, 15% to 20% seen once. The data were also submitted as part of a second study, on T cells expressing NK-cell markers.

What was sequenced was PBMCs. All receptors derive from a woman under 30 in good health. CDR3s include the opening cysteine and the closing phenylalanine or tryptophan. A D gene is named only where the DNA matches it firmly. Clone size is stated in some rows and not others, as once, few, many or a class when expanded.

v_gene,j_gene,d_gene,abundance,len,CDR3nt,CDR3aa
TRBV6-5,TRBJ1-3,NA,NA,15,TGTGCCAGCAGTTACACCTCTTTCGGGGATAACACCATATATTTT,CASSYTSFGDNTIYF
TRBV29-1,TRBJ2-1,NA,few,15,TGCAGCGTCATGAACCCCACCCGGACGGGAAATGAGCAGTTCTTC,CSVMNPTRTGNEQFF
TRBV30,TRBJ2-5,NA,few,11,TGTGCCTGGCAGGGGAAAGAGACCCAGTACTTC,CAWQGKETQYF
TRBV4-1,TRBJ2-7,NA,NA,13,TGCGCCAGCAGCCAAGGTCGCCAGTACGAGCAGTACTTC,CASSQGRQYEQYF
TRBV11-2,TRBJ1-1,TRBD1,few,16,TGTGCCAGCAGCTTACCCCAGGGGGCGCGGGGCACTGAAGCTTTCTTT,CASSLPQGARGTEAFF
TRBV2,TRBJ2-3,TRBD1,few,14,TGTGCCAGCAGCCCGACAGGGCGGGCAGATACGCAGTATTTT,CASSPTGRADTQYF
TRBV29-1,TRBJ1-2,NA,NA,14,TGCAGCGCCGGAGGAGGAGAACCTATGGATGGCTACACCTTC,CSAGGGEPMDGYTF
TRBV3-1,TRBJ2-5,NA,NA,14,TGTGCCAGCAGCCCCGGACATCGACCCGAGACCCAGTACTTC,CASSPGHRPETQYF
TRBV20-1,TRBJ2-3,NA,NA,16,TGCAGTGCTCTCCGGGGAGGTTCGTTCGGCGCAGATACGCAGTATTTT,CSALRGGSFGADTQYF
TRBV12-3/TRBV12-4,TRBJ1-2,NA,many,14,TGTGCCTCGACCCCCGGGAGAGGGGCCGGTGGCTACACCTTC,CASTPGRGAGGYTF
TRBV28,TRBJ2-5,NA,NA,14,TGTGCCAGCAGTTCTGGGGCAGTTCAAGAGACCCAGTACTTC,CASSSGAVQETQYF
TRBV5-1,TRBJ2-7,NA,many,14,TGCGCCAGCAGCTTGGCTGGGAGTACCTACGAGCAGTACTTC,CASSLAGSTYEQYF
TRBV6-5,TRBJ1-1,NA,NA,14,TGTGCCAGCAGTTATCTCGGTCAGGACACTGAAGCTTTCTTT,CASSYLGQDTEAFF
TRBV28,TRBJ1-1,NA,NA,13,TGTGCCAGCAGTTTACCGTGGGGGTTTGAAGCTTTCTTT,CASSLPWGFEAFF
TRBV20-1,TRBJ2-3,TRBD2,NA,15,TGCAGTGCCAGCCAGCGGGGGGGGGGTGGAGATACGCAGTATTTT,CSASQRGGGGDTQYF
TRBV24-1,TRBJ2-3,TRBD2,NA,16,TGTGCCACCAGTGATTTTCCAGCGGGGGGCACAGATACGCAGTATTTT,CATSDFPAGGTDTQYF
TRBV20-1,TRBJ2-5,TRBD2,many,15,TGCAGTGCTAGACGTTTCAGCGGGGGTCTCGAAACCCAGTACTTC,CSARRFSGGLETQYF
TRBV15,TRBJ2-5,TRBD2,NA,17,TGTGCCACCAGCCCCCGGGCACTAGCGGGGGCACGAGAGACCCAGTACTTC,CATSPRALAGARETQYF
TRBV20-1,TRBJ2-7,NA,few,12,TGCAGTGCTAGCAAGCGGCCCTACGAGCAGTACTTC,CSASKRPYEQYF
TRBV9,TRBJ2-7,NA,NA,15,TGTGCCAGCAGCGAGGCACTGGGGAGAACCTACGAGCAGTACTTC,CASSEALGRTYEQYF
TRBV11-3,TRBJ2-4,NA,NA,15,TGTGCCAGCAGCTACCTAACTGGAGCCAAAAACATTCAGTACTTC,CASSYLTGAKNIQYF
TRBV12-3/TRBV12-4,TRBJ2-1,NA,few,18,TGTGCCAGCAGTGAGGTTATCCCACAGGGAATAGTGGGGGATGAGCAGTTCTTC,CASSEVIPQGIVGDEQFF
TRBV13,TRBJ2-3,NA,few,13,TGTGCCAGCAGCTTAGGGTCCACAGGTACGCAGTATTTT,CASSLGSTGTQYF
TRBV7-2,TRBJ2-7,NA,few,15,TGTGCCAGCAGCTTAGGGGGCGTAGCGGCCTACGAGCAGTACTTC,CASSLGGVAAYEQYF
TRBV12-3/TRBV12-4,TRBJ2-5,NA,many,12,TGTGCCAGCGGTGGAGGGCAGGAGACCCAGTACTTC,CASGGGQETQYF
TRBV29-1,TRBJ2-3,NA,few,12,TGCAGCGTTGGGTATGGCACAGATACGCAGTATTTT,CSVGYGTDTQYF
TRBV10-3,TRBJ1-1,TRBD1,NA,17,TGTGTCACCTACCCAGGGTACGGGACAGGGGATTACACTGAAGCTTTCTTT,CVTYPGYGTGDYTEAFF
TRBV12-3/TRBV12-4,TRBJ2-3,NA,NA,13,TGTGCCAGCAGTAGTGCGAACACAGATACGCAGTATTTT,CASSSANTDTQYF
TRBV9,TRBJ1-3,NA,few,15,TGTGCCAGCAGCGTTTCAAGGGGACCTGGAAACACCATATATTTT,CASSVSRGPGNTIYF
TRBV24-1,TRBJ2-1,NA,NA,14,TGTGCCACCAGTGAAAGTAGCTGGGACAATGAGCAGTTCTTC,CATSESSWDNEQFF
TRBV12-3/TRBV12-4,TRBJ2-7,TRBD1,few,16,TGTGCCAGCAGTGGGCGGGGCGGGACAGGGACCTACGAGCAGTACTTC,CASSGRGGTGTYEQYF
TRBV7-9,TRBJ2-3,TRBD2,NA,14,TGTGCCACCACCTCAGCGGGGGGCACAGATACGCAGTATTTT,CATTSAGGTDTQYF